This T cell receptor (beta chain) came from a study of blood T cells in healthy people across ages. There were healthy Caucasian individuals from Russia, aged roughly 6 to 95, serving as donors. This clonotype has more than one count but fewer than ten. The germline V gene has CDR1 MNHNY and CDR2 SVGAGI (reference sequence). Trimming removed 2 bases from V and 0 bases from J, with 7 bases in between. The CDR3 consists of 14 residues. The use of a sample-barcoded 5' primer and a J-beta primer mix characterized a second PCR of about 7 to 12 cycles. One entry per CDR3 protein, called by TCRdb with MiXCR from the 5' RACE reads. The sample has 1.5 million to 1.8 million distinct CDR3 sequences; around 40% are singletons.

The receptor's source is a woman aged 18-29 years in good health. Sequenced material: blood. The J gene is TRBJ1-2, the V gene TRBV6-6; D remains unclear. CDR3 in amino acids: CASSYDGPNYGYTF. As DNA, the CDR3 is TGTGCCAGCAGTTACGACGGTCCTAACTATGGCTACACCTTC.